The entry below describes one T cell receptor beta chain. This specimen comes from a study of blood T cell repertoires in COVID-19. The table came from immunoSEQ multiplex PCR; TCRdb's copy has only in-frame clones and leaves some out. The data contain fewer than 350,000 clones, roughly 91% of them singletons. The V end lost 2 bases, the J end lost 9 bases, and 18 bases lay between the germline ends. The CDR3 has 14 amino acids. Germline CDR1 and CDR2: SGHDT and YYEEEE. The source material was PBMCs or T cells enriched from blood (not recorded which). The J gene is TRBJ2-7, the V gene TRBV5-6, with D tentatively TRBD2 (6 bases). This TCR was sampled from a middle-aged woman with acute COVID-19. CDR3 bases: TGTGCCAGCAGCTTCGGGAGCACTACGCTCGGGCAGTACTTC. This encodes CASSFGSTTLGQYF.